These 18 T cell receptor beta chains originate from one sample sequenced in a study of T cell responses to AZD1222 COVID-19 vaccine. Assay used: immunoSEQ multiplex PCR; TCRdb lists only in-frame clones, some missing. The profile shows about 120,000 clones, roughly 88% of them singletons. The sequenced sample was peripheral blood, obtained on day 0 of AZD1222 vaccination. Receptor source: an adult in good health.

The DNA for the CDR3 is TGTGCCAGCAGCTCACGCGGCTCACTACTCGGCACCGGGGAGCTGTTTTTT. Translated, it gives CASSSRGSLLGTGELFF. This chain connects TRBV7-9 to TRBJ2-2; D unclear. CDR1 and CDR2 from the germline V gene are SEHNR and FQNEAQ (reference sequence). The CDR3 spans 17 residues. V gave up 4 bases and J gave up 4 bases, with 19 bases separating them.

This sequence joins TRBV19 and TRBJ1-1; D unresolved. This CDR3 is built from 12 residues. CDR1 and CDR2 (germline): LNHDA, SQIVND (reference sequence). V was cut by 4 bases and J by 11 bases, with 14 bases left in between. The CDR3, as DNA: TGTGCCAGTAGTAGCCGTATGGGGAGGGCTTTCTTT. It is translated as CASSSRMGRAFF.

The rearrangement links TRBV12-5 to TRBJ2-1; D is perhaps TRBD1 (5 bases). This CDR3 contains 14 residues. Germline CDR1 and CDR2: LGHNT and FRNRAP. Trimming stripped 6 bases from V and 7 bases from J, with 16 bases between. DNA of the CDR3: TGTGCTAGTGGCTTCACAGGCAGGGCGAATGAGCAGTTCTTC. Translated: CASGFTGRANEQFF. Using reference TRBV12-5 and TRBJ2-1 for the parts outside the CDR3, the full variable domain is DARVTQTPRHKVTEMGQEVTMRCQPILGHNTVFWYRQTMMQGLELLAYFRNRAPLDDSGMPKDRFSAEMPDATLATLKIQPSEPRDSAVYFCASGFTGRANEQFFGPGTRLTVL.

The chain uses TRBV7-8 and TRBJ1-4; the match to TRBD1 covers 7 bases. V gave up 2 bases and J gave up 3 bases; unmatched junction bases: 6. CDR1 is SGHVS and CDR2 is FQNEAQ in the germline V gene. There are 16 residues in the CDR3. DNA for the CDR3: TGTGCCAGCAGCTTACTACGGACAGGTTCTAATGAAAAACTGTTTTTT. Its protein is CASSLLRTGSNEKLFF.

V is TRBV6-5 and J is TRBJ2-6, with unresolved D. CDR3 size: 15 residues. Per the germline V gene, CDR1 is MNHEY and CDR2 is SVGAGI. Trimming took off 6 bases at V and 0 bases at J, with 9 bases between the two ends. The CDR3 protein is CASSYLNSGANVLTF. The CDR3 coding sequence is TGTGCCAGCAGCTACCTAAACTCTGGGGCCAACGTCCTGACTTTC.

J is TRBJ1-1 and V is TRBV6-4; D unresolved. This CDR3 is built from 15 residues. Germline V gene data show CDR1 as MRHNA and CDR2 as SNTAGT. V was trimmed by 3 bases and J by 5 bases, leaving 16 bases between them. CDR3: CASSDSPDLGTEAFF. In DNA form, the CDR3 reads TGTGCCAGCAGTGATTCCCCGGACCTTGGGACTGAAGCTTTCTTT.

The DNA for the CDR3 is TGTGCCAGCAGCCAGCATCATTCGGGGGCCAATCAGCCCCAGCATTTT. This gives the protein CASSQHHSGANQPQHF. The gene calls are TRBV3-1 (or the pseudogene TRBV3-2) and TRBJ1-5; tentative D call: TRBD1 (6 bases). Trimming took 3 bases from V and 3 from J, leaving 15 bases between them. From germline, CDR1 is LGHDT and CDR2 YNNKEL (reference sequence). The CDR3 has 16 residues.

This clone was counted between two and nine times. The chain uses TRBV4-2 and TRBJ1-3; a weak D match, TRBD1 (5 bases). V was shortened by 0 bases and J by 1 base, with 10 bases between the two germline ends. Germline V gives CDR1 LGHNA, CDR2 YNFKEQ. CDR3 size: 16 residues. The CDR3 nucleotides are TGTGCCAGCAGCCAAGACCCGTGGGGGTCTGGAAACACCATATATTTT. This translates into CASSQDPWGSGNTIYF.

The CDR3 sequence: CAWSSRTGENQPQHF. CDR3 in DNA: TGTGCCTGGAGTTCCCGGACAGGGGAGAATCAGCCCCAGCATTTT. The rearrangement joins TRBV30 to TRBJ1-5, with 9 bases that match TRBD1. The CDR3 has 15 residues. The V gene's germline CDR1 is GTSNPN and CDR2 SVGIG (reference sequence). V trimming: 2 bases; J trimming: 4 bases; junction bases outside the gene matches: 6.

This chain links TRBV19 with TRBJ1-2; D not resolved. The CDR3 sequence is 18 residues long. In germline, CDR1 is LNHDA, CDR2 SQIVND (reference sequence). The V and J ends lost 6 bases and 1 base respectively, with 24 bases between them. In nucleotides, the CDR3 is TGTGCCAGTAGAGACCCATCGAGATCCATGCCAGATAACTATGGCTACACCTTC. Amino acid sequence: CASRDPSRSMPDNYGYTF.

CDR3 region: CATRNRDSSTDTQYF. The DNA for the CDR3 is TGTGCCACCAGAAACCGGGACAGCTCCACAGATACGCAGTATTTT. V gene TRBV24-1 combines with J gene TRBJ2-3; 7 nucleotides align to TRBD1. CDR3 length: 15 amino acids. V shed 7 bases and J 2 bases; nucleotides not matched to a gene: 8. Germline V lookup: CDR1 KGHDR, CDR2 SFDVKD.

CDR3 protein: CASREGQLLEAFF. The CDR3 DNA follows: TGTGCCAGCAGGGAGGGACAGCTGCTTGAAGCTTTCTTT. The chain employs TRBV27 and TRBJ1-1; 7 positions match TRBD1. The CDR3 length is 13 residues. Germline V gene sequence: CDR1 MNHEY, CDR2 SMNVEV (reference sequence). The trim removed 6 bases at V and 7 bases at J, leaving 8 bases unmatched.

J is TRBJ2-1 and V is TRBV3-1 (or the pseudogene TRBV3-2); the D gene is possibly TRBD1 (6 bases). V was trimmed by 1 base and J by 15 bases, leaving 16 bases between them. Germline V gene sequence: CDR1 LGHDT, CDR2 YNNKEL (reference sequence). The CDR3 is made up of 13 amino acids. CDR3 amino acids: CASSQVIWGQGFF. The CDR3 coding sequence is TGTGCCAGCAGCCAAGTCATCTGGGGGCAAGGGTTCTTC.

This chain joins TRBV24-1 and TRBJ2-3; D may match TRBD1 or TRBD2 (5 bases each). The CDR3 has 14 residues. Germline V gives CDR1 KGHDR, CDR2 SFDVKD. V was clipped by 4 bases and J by 6 bases, with 13 bases between them. CDR3 DNA sequence: TGTGCCACCAGTGACCCCGGGACCGGGGATACGCAGTATTTT. This sequence encodes CATSDPGTGDTQYF.

The rearrangement uses TRBV3-1 (or the pseudogene TRBV3-2) and TRBJ1-3; D remains ambiguous. Germline V lookup: CDR1 LGHDT, CDR2 YNNKEL (reference sequence). CDR3 length: 14 residues. The V gene lost 0 bases and the J gene lost 5 bases, with 8 bases spanning the gap. For the CDR3, the DNA is TGTGCCAGCAGCCAAGATTGGAGTCGAAACACCATATATTTT. This sequence encodes CASSQDWSRNTIYF.

This rearrangement joins TRBV20-1 to TRBJ2-1; the D call may be TRBD1 or TRBD2 (5 bases each). The germline V gene has CDR1 DFQATT and CDR2 SNEGSKA (reference sequence). The ends were cut back, 3 bases at V and 6 bases at J, with 9 bases in the middle. The CDR3 is 12 amino acids. Here the CDR3 reads CSASRGANEQFF. CDR3 coding DNA: TGCAGTGCTAGTAGGGGAGCCAATGAGCAGTTCTTC.

V and J are TRBV7-9 and TRBJ2-1, with 7 bases lining up with TRBD2. Losses at the gene ends were 8 bases for V and 2 bases for J; bases not matched to a gene: 9. The length of the CDR3 is 15 residues. Germline V gives CDR1 SEHNR, CDR2 FQNEAQ (reference sequence). The DNA for the CDR3 is TGTGCCAGCGATACCGGGGGGTTGCCCTACAATGAGCAGTTCTTC. This encodes CASDTGGLPYNEQFF.

This sequence joins TRBV6-5 and TRBJ1-4; 7 bases match TRBD1. The CDR3 runs to 15 residues. In germline, CDR1 is MNHEY, CDR2 SVGAGI. V was clipped by 8 bases and J by 2 bases; unmatched bases: 8. CDR3: CASATGQSTNEKLFF. The CDR3 DNA reads as TGTGCCAGCGCGACAGGGCAGTCTACTAATGAAAAACTGTTTTTT.